A selection of T cell receptor beta chains follows, all from one sample in a study of blood T cell repertoires in COVID-19. Assay used: immunoSEQ multiplex PCR; TCRdb lists only in-frame clones, some missing. The sample consists of 350,000 or so clones, more than 70% of them appearing once. The sample was peripheral blood. These receptors all stem from a woman in her sixties with COVID-19, enrolled during active disease. Both conserved end residues are part of each CDR3. The D gene is left open where the match is weak. Size is omitted from some rows. Given values are once, few, many or a class for expanded clones.

v_call: TRBV7-2
d_call: TRBD1
clone_size: once
j_call: TRBJ1-1
cdr3_nt: TGTGCCAGCAGCCCTCGGACAGGGAACACTGAAGCTTTCTTT
cdr3_aa: CASSPRTGNTEAFF

v_call: TRBV3-1/TRBV3-2
d_call: TRBD1
clone_size: NA
j_call: TRBJ1-5
cdr3_nt: TGTGCCAGCAGCCCGGGACAGGGAGGTCAGCCCCAGCATTTT
cdr3_aa: CASSPGQGGQPQHF

v_call: TRBV10-3
d_call: TRBD1
clone_size: NA
j_call: TRBJ2-3
cdr3_nt: TGTGCCATCAGTGGACGGACAGGGGCCTTCAGCACAGATACGCAGTATTTT
cdr3_aa: CAISGRTGAFSTDTQYF

v_call: TRBV19
d_call: TRBD2
clone_size: NA
j_call: TRBJ2-1
cdr3_nt: TGTGCCAGTAGTATGAGCGGGGCCTCCTACAATGAGCAGTTCTTC
cdr3_aa: CASSMSGASYNEQFF

v_call: TRBV18
d_call: NA
clone_size: NA
j_call: TRBJ1-1
cdr3_nt: TGTGCCAGCTCACCAATCCAGGTGAAGGCCTCTGAAGCTTTCTTT
cdr3_aa: CASSPIQVKASEAFF

v_call: TRBV3-1/TRBV3-2
d_call: TRBD2
clone_size: NA
j_call: TRBJ2-1
cdr3_nt: TGTGCCAGCAGCGAGCGGGGGGGATCGTCCGAGCAGTTCTTC
cdr3_aa: CASSERGGSSEQFF

v_call: TRBV5-6
d_call: NA
clone_size: many
j_call: TRBJ2-2
cdr3_nt: TGTGCCAGCAGCTTGCAGGGATCCACCGGGGAGCTGTTTTTT
cdr3_aa: CASSLQGSTGELFF

v_call: TRBV6-5
d_call: TRBD1
clone_size: NA
j_call: TRBJ1-2
cdr3_nt: TGTGCCAGCAGTTACGGACAGGGGGCGGTATTCTATGGCTACACCTTC
cdr3_aa: CASSYGQGAVFYGYTF

v_call: TRBV14
d_call: NA
clone_size: few
j_call: TRBJ2-5
cdr3_nt: TGTGCCAGCAGCCAAGATCTAGTTGAGACCCAGTACTTC
cdr3_aa: CASSQDLVETQYF

v_call: TRBV19
d_call: TRBD1
clone_size: NA
j_call: TRBJ1-1
cdr3_nt: TGTGCCAGTAGTTTTGGGACAGGGCCCCCGGTCGGGGCTTTCTTT
cdr3_aa: CASSFGTGPPVGAFF

v_call: TRBV19
d_call: NA
clone_size: once
j_call: TRBJ1-2
cdr3_nt: TGTGCCAGCAAAACCTCATGGACAGTTGACTATGGCTACACCTTC
cdr3_aa: CASKTSWTVDYGYTF

v_call: TRBV5-4
d_call: NA
clone_size: NA
j_call: TRBJ1-2
cdr3_nt: TGTGCCAGCAGCTTGGTTCCCGGGTATGGCTACACCTTC
cdr3_aa: CASSLVPGYGYTF

v_call: TRBV29-1
d_call: NA
clone_size: NA
j_call: TRBJ1-3
cdr3_nt: TGCAGCGTTGTATTGGAAGGGGTTAGAAACACCATATATTTT
cdr3_aa: CSVVLEGVRNTIYF

v_call: TRBV7-9
d_call: NA
clone_size: NA
j_call: TRBJ1-3
cdr3_nt: TGTGCCAGCAGCCGCAGGGTATTTGGAAACACCATATATTTT
cdr3_aa: CASSRRVFGNTIYF

v_call: TRBV18
d_call: TRBD1
clone_size: NA
j_call: TRBJ1-5
cdr3_nt: TGTGCCAGCTCACCCCGATCGTTCCGGGACAGGGATGGACAGCCCCAGCATTTT
cdr3_aa: CASSPRSFRDRDGQPQHF

v_call: TRBV9
d_call: TRBD2
clone_size: NA
j_call: TRBJ2-5
cdr3_nt: TGTGCCAGCACTTCCGGCGGGGGGGCTCACGAGACCCAGTACTTC
cdr3_aa: CASTSGGGAHETQYF

v_call: TRBV5-1
d_call: TRBD2
clone_size: NA
j_call: TRBJ2-3
cdr3_nt: TGCGCCAGCCGTGCTAGAGCGGGGGGTCCGGATACGCAGTATTTT
cdr3_aa: CASRARAGGPDTQYF

v_call: TRBV6-1
d_call: TRBD2
clone_size: NA
j_call: TRBJ2-1
cdr3_nt: TGTGCCAGCAGTGGACTAGCGGGGGGGACCTACAATGAGCAGTTCTTC
cdr3_aa: CASSGLAGGTYNEQFF

v_call: TRBV19
d_call: NA
clone_size: NA
j_call: TRBJ2-1
cdr3_nt: TGTGCCAGTAGTATCTCCAGCCTCAGAAGGGGTGAGCAGTTCTTC
cdr3_aa: CASSISSLRRGEQFF

v_call: TRBV21-1
d_call: NA
clone_size: NA
j_call: TRBJ1-6
cdr3_nt: TGTGCCAGCCCACCTAATCGGCGGACAGACCGACAGAGCAATTCACCCCTCCACTTT
cdr3_aa: CASPPNRRTDRQSNSPLHF

v_call: TRBV2
d_call: NA
clone_size: NA
j_call: TRBJ1-1
cdr3_nt: TGTGCCAGCAGCGGTCGTTATGACACTGAAGCTTTCTTT
cdr3_aa: CASSGRYDTEAFF

v_call: TRBV28
d_call: TRBD2
clone_size: NA
j_call: TRBJ2-1
cdr3_nt: TGTGCCAGCAGTTTGGGGAGCGGGGGGCTTTACAATGAGCAGTTCTTC
cdr3_aa: CASSLGSGGLYNEQFF

v_call: TRBV5-1
d_call: TRBD2
clone_size: NA
j_call: TRBJ2-7
cdr3_nt: TGCGCCAGCAGCTTGGTGGCGGGGGGTTACGAGCAGTACTTC
cdr3_aa: CASSLVAGGYEQYF

v_call: TRBV28
d_call: TRBD1
clone_size: once
j_call: TRBJ2-2
cdr3_nt: TGTGCCAGCAGTCCCCTCGACAGGGCCAACACCGGGGAGCTGTTTTTT
cdr3_aa: CASSPLDRANTGELFF

v_call: TRBV6-5
d_call: TRBD1
clone_size: NA
j_call: TRBJ1-2
cdr3_nt: TGTGCCAGCAGTTATTCTACAGGGGGAGGGTATGGCTACACCTTC
cdr3_aa: CASSYSTGGGYGYTF

v_call: TRBV6-5
d_call: NA
clone_size: NA
j_call: TRBJ2-7
cdr3_nt: TGTGCCAGCAGCACCCTAACAGTTGAATACGAGCAGTACTTC
cdr3_aa: CASSTLTVEYEQYF

v_call: TRBV14
d_call: TRBD1
clone_size: few
j_call: TRBJ1-2
cdr3_nt: TGTGCCAGCAGCCCGAAATGGACAGGGAACTATGGCTACACCTTC
cdr3_aa: CASSPKWTGNYGYTF

v_call: TRBV4-2
d_call: NA
clone_size: NA
j_call: TRBJ1-5
cdr3_nt: TGTGCCAGCAGCCAAGCTCCCGAAAGGCGGATTAGCAATCAGCCCCAGCATTTT
cdr3_aa: CASSQAPERRISNQPQHF

v_call: TRBV7-8
d_call: TRBD1
clone_size: NA
j_call: TRBJ2-7
cdr3_nt: TGTGCCAGCAGCATCGGGACAGGGTTGAAGTACGAGCAGTACTTC
cdr3_aa: CASSIGTGLKYEQYF

v_call: TRBV5-4
d_call: TRBD2
clone_size: few
j_call: TRBJ2-1
cdr3_nt: TGTGCCACAAAATCCGGGACTAGCGGGGGGGCTTACAATGAGCAGTTCTTC
cdr3_aa: CATKSGTSGGAYNEQFF

v_call: TRBV11-2
d_call: NA
clone_size: once
j_call: TRBJ2-1
cdr3_nt: TGTGCCAGCAGCTTAGTATACTCCGTGAGATCCTACAATGAGCAGTTCTTC
cdr3_aa: CASSLVYSVRSYNEQFF

v_call: TRBV5-1
d_call: NA
clone_size: NA
j_call: TRBJ1-2
cdr3_nt: TGCGCCAGCAGTTCCAGCGGGGGCCTAGCTAACTATGGCTACACCTTC
cdr3_aa: CASSSSGGLANYGYTF

v_call: TRBV7-6
d_call: NA
clone_size: NA
j_call: TRBJ1-6
cdr3_nt: TGTGCCAGCAGCTTAGATTCAAATTCACCCCTCCACTTT
cdr3_aa: CASSLDSNSPLHF

v_call: TRBV5-1
d_call: NA
clone_size: NA
j_call: TRBJ2-2
cdr3_nt: TGCGCCAGCAGCATGGACAGAAACACCGGGGAGCTGTTTTTT
cdr3_aa: CASSMDRNTGELFF

v_call: TRBV5-1
d_call: NA
clone_size: NA
j_call: TRBJ2-7
cdr3_nt: TGCGCCACCGCCGCGGTGGAGGGTGGCTCCTACGAGCAGTACTTC
cdr3_aa: CATAAVEGGSYEQYF

v_call: TRBV5-1
d_call: TRBD1
clone_size: NA
j_call: TRBJ1-2
cdr3_nt: TGCGCCAGCAGCTTGGGACAGGGGGCGAACTATGGCTACACCTTC
cdr3_aa: CASSLGQGANYGYTF

v_call: TRBV5-4
d_call: TRBD1
clone_size: NA
j_call: TRBJ1-4
cdr3_nt: TGTGCCAGCAGCGAGGGACAGGAAAAACTGTTTTTT
cdr3_aa: CASSEGQEKLFF

v_call: TRBV19
d_call: NA
clone_size: NA
j_call: TRBJ1-1
cdr3_nt: TGTGCCAGTAGTAAGGTCCTAGATCTGGCGAACACTGAAGCTTTCTTT
cdr3_aa: CASSKVLDLANTEAFF

v_call: TRBV21-1
d_call: NA
clone_size: NA
j_call: TRBJ1-1
cdr3_nt: TGTGCCAGCAGCGCAGGATCCATCCAAAACACTGAAGCTTTCTTT
cdr3_aa: CASSAGSIQNTEAFF

v_call: TRBV2
d_call: TRBD2
clone_size: few
j_call: TRBJ2-3
cdr3_nt: TGTGCCAGCAGTGAAGTGCGACTAGCGCCCTATACGCAGTATTTT
cdr3_aa: CASSEVRLAPYTQYF

v_call: TRBV10-1
d_call: NA
clone_size: NA
j_call: TRBJ1-3
cdr3_nt: TGCGCCAGCAGGTCGGGTCCCGGAAACACCATATATTTT
cdr3_aa: CASRSGPGNTIYF

v_call: TRBV12-3/TRBV12-4
d_call: TRBD1
clone_size: NA
j_call: TRBJ2-1
cdr3_nt: TGTGCCAGCAGCTCCACAGGGGTTCATGAGCAGTTCTTC
cdr3_aa: CASSSTGVHEQFF

v_call: TRBV6-5
d_call: NA
clone_size: NA
j_call: TRBJ1-2
cdr3_nt: TGTGCCAGCACGGCGGGCTATGGCTACACCTTC
cdr3_aa: CASTAGYGYTF

v_call: TRBV4-2
d_call: NA
clone_size: NA
j_call: TRBJ2-5
cdr3_nt: TGTGCCAGCAGCCAAGATATGTCGGAGACCCAGTACTTC
cdr3_aa: CASSQDMSETQYF

v_call: TRBV5-1
d_call: NA
clone_size: NA
j_call: TRBJ2-6
cdr3_nt: TGCGCCAGCAGCTTGGCCGGTGCCTCTGGGGCCAACGTCCTGACTTTC
cdr3_aa: CASSLAGASGANVLTF

v_call: TRBV11-3
d_call: NA
clone_size: NA
j_call: TRBJ1-5
cdr3_nt: TGTGCCAGCAGCCCTCACGAGTCCCCAATCGGTCAGCCCCAGCATTTT
cdr3_aa: CASSPHESPIGQPQHF

v_call: TRBV2
d_call: TRBD2
clone_size: once
j_call: TRBJ2-3
cdr3_nt: TGTGCCACTCTCGGGGCTAGCGGGACTAGCACAGATACGCAGTATTTT
cdr3_aa: CATLGASGTSTDTQYF

v_call: TRBV28
d_call: NA
clone_size: NA
j_call: TRBJ1-1
cdr3_nt: TGTGCCAGCAGCCCCACAGACCGGGGGTGGACTGAAGCTTTCTTT
cdr3_aa: CASSPTDRGWTEAFF

v_call: TRBV25-1
d_call: NA
clone_size: NA
j_call: TRBJ2-5
cdr3_nt: TGTGCCAGCAGCCCTGGAAGGGGTTCGTACCAAGAGACCCAGTACTTC
cdr3_aa: CASSPGRGSYQETQYF

v_call: TRBV12-3/TRBV12-4
d_call: NA
clone_size: NA
j_call: TRBJ1-2
cdr3_nt: TGTGCCAGCAGTTTATCCGAAGGCAGGGGCTACACCTTC
cdr3_aa: CASSLSEGRGYTF

v_call: TRBV10-3
d_call: NA
clone_size: NA
j_call: TRBJ2-7
cdr3_nt: TGTGCCATCGGGGGAGGGGGACACGAGCAGTACTTC
cdr3_aa: CAIGGGGHEQYF

v_call: TRBV7-2
d_call: TRBD1
clone_size: NA
j_call: TRBJ2-2
cdr3_nt: TGTGCCAGCAGCCCGAGACCCCAGGGGGCCGGGGAGCTGTTTTTT
cdr3_aa: CASSPRPQGAGELFF

v_call: TRBV25-1
d_call: NA
clone_size: NA
j_call: TRBJ1-1
cdr3_nt: TGTGCCAGCAGAATTGGAGTGAACACTGAAGCTTTCTTT
cdr3_aa: CASRIGVNTEAFF

v_call: TRBV3-1/TRBV3-2
d_call: NA
clone_size: NA
j_call: TRBJ1-4
cdr3_nt: TGTGCCAGCAGCGTTCGGGAACCTAATGAAAAACTGTTTTTT
cdr3_aa: CASSVREPNEKLFF

v_call: TRBV29-1
d_call: NA
clone_size: once
j_call: TRBJ2-7
cdr3_nt: TGCAGCGTTGAAGGGGAGTTCGACGAGCAGTACTTC
cdr3_aa: CSVEGEFDEQYF

v_call: TRBV18
d_call: NA
clone_size: once
j_call: TRBJ2-3
cdr3_nt: TGTGCCAGCTCACCACCTGTGAGAAGTACAGATACGCAGTATTTT
cdr3_aa: CASSPPVRSTDTQYF

v_call: TRBV18
d_call: TRBD1
clone_size: NA
j_call: TRBJ1-6
cdr3_nt: TGTGCCAGCTCAACCAGACAGGGTTGGGATTCACCCCTCCACTTT
cdr3_aa: CASSTRQGWDSPLHF

v_call: TRBV7-9
d_call: TRBD2
clone_size: NA
j_call: TRBJ2-6
cdr3_nt: TGTGCCAGCAGTTTTTCGGGGGGCTCTGGGGCCAACGTCCTGACTTTC
cdr3_aa: CASSFSGGSGANVLTF

v_call: TRBV6-4
d_call: TRBD1
clone_size: NA
j_call: TRBJ1-2
cdr3_nt: TGTGCCAGCAAGCCCACAGGGGGCGCCGGGTATGGCTACACCTTC
cdr3_aa: CASKPTGGAGYGYTF